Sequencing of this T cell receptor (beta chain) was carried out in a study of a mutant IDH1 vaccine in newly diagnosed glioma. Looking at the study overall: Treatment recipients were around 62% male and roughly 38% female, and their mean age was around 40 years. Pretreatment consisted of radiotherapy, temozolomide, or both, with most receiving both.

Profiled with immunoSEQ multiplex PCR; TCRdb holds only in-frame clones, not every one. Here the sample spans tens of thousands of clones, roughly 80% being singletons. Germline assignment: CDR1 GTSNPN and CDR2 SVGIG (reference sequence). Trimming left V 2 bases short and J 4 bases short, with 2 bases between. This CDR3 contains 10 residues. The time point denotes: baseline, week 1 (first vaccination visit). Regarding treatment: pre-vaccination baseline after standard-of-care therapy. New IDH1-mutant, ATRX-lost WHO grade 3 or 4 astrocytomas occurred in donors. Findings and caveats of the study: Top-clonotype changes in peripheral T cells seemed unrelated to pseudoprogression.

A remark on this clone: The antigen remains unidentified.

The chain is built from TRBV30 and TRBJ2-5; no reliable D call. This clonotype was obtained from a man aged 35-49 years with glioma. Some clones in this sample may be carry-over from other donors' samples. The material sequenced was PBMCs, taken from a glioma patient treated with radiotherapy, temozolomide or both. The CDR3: CAWSRETQYF. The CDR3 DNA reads TGTGCCTGGAGTAGAGAGACCCAGTACTTC.